Listed below are T cell receptor beta chains from one sample, sequenced in a study of T cells in Graves' hyperthyroidism and ophthalmopathy. TCRdb re-called the multiplex PCR reads with MiXCR, one entry per CDR3 protein. The sample contains about 250,000 distinct CDR3 sequences, roughly 22% of which appear only once. The specimen was blood. The receptor set was obtained from a woman aged 35 to 49 with Graves' ophthalmopathy. Each CDR3 is given with its conserved first and last residue. The order of the fields is clone size, D gene, J gene, V gene, CDR3 length, CDR3 DNA, CDR3 protein. The D gene is left open where the match is weak. Expanded clones get a size class; other rows say once, few or many, or leave the size out.

abundance: many
d_gene: .
j_gene: TRBJ2-5
v_gene: TRBV25-1
len: 18
CDR3nt: TGTGCCAGCAGTGAATCAACCGGGGCCTGGGACTTCCAAGAGACCCAGTACTTC
CDR3aa: CASSESTGAWDFQETQYF

abundance: many
d_gene: .
j_gene: TRBJ1-1
v_gene: TRBV7-9
len: 15
CDR3nt: TGTGCCAGCACCAATTTCCGGACGGTAAACACTGAAGCTTTCTTT
CDR3aa: CASTNFRTVNTEAFF

abundance: many
d_gene: TRBD2
j_gene: TRBJ2-5
v_gene: TRBV5-1
len: 18
CDR3nt: TGCGCCAGCAGCTTGAACTTAGCGGGAGGCCGGGGTCTAGAGACCCAGTACTTC
CDR3aa: CASSLNLAGGRGLETQYF

abundance: many
d_gene: .
j_gene: TRBJ2-2
v_gene: TRBV9
len: 16
CDR3nt: TGTGCCAGCAGCGTAGGAACAGGGACCAACACCGGGGAGCTGTTTTTT
CDR3aa: CASSVGTGTNTGELFF

abundance: .
d_gene: TRBD2
j_gene: TRBJ2-7
v_gene: TRBV28
len: 15
CDR3nt: TGTGCCAGCAGCTTAGCGGGGCCGAGCTCCTACGAGCAGTACTTC
CDR3aa: CASSLAGPSSYEQYF

abundance: few
d_gene: .
j_gene: TRBJ2-2
v_gene: TRBV6-1
len: 14
CDR3nt: TGTGCCACCATAGACCGGGGTCTCGCCGGGGAGCTGTTTTTT
CDR3aa: CATIDRGLAGELFF

abundance: .
d_gene: TRBD2
j_gene: TRBJ2-7
v_gene: TRBV15
len: 13
CDR3nt: TGTGCCACCAGCAGACCCGGGACTACCGAGCAGTACTTC
CDR3aa: CATSRPGTTEQYF

abundance: many
d_gene: TRBD1
j_gene: TRBJ2-7
v_gene: TRBV6-5
len: 17
CDR3nt: TGTGCCAGCAGTTACTCTGGACAGGGGGCTAGCTCCTACGAGCAGTACTTC
CDR3aa: CASSYSGQGASSYEQYF

abundance: many
d_gene: TRBD2
j_gene: TRBJ2-5
v_gene: TRBV29-1
len: 15
CDR3nt: TGCAGCGTTCCGACTAGCGGGAGAGGTGTGGAGACCCAGTACTTC
CDR3aa: CSVPTSGRGVETQYF

abundance: many
d_gene: .
j_gene: TRBJ2-5
v_gene: TRBV20-1
len: 15
CDR3nt: TGCAGTGCTGAAGCCGGGACATCGTACCAAGAGACCCAGTACTTC
CDR3aa: CSAEAGTSYQETQYF

abundance: many
d_gene: .
j_gene: TRBJ1-2
v_gene: TRBV6-5
len: 13
CDR3nt: TGTGCCAGCAGTCTGACTCAAACCTATGGCTACACCTTC
CDR3aa: CASSLTQTYGYTF

abundance: .
d_gene: .
j_gene: TRBJ1-1
v_gene: TRBV30
len: 13
CDR3nt: TGTGCCTGGAGTGTAGCGATGAACACTGAAGCTTTCTTT
CDR3aa: CAWSVAMNTEAFF

abundance: .
d_gene: TRBD2
j_gene: TRBJ2-7
v_gene: TRBV29-1
len: 14
CDR3nt: TGCAGCGTTGGACTAGCGGGGTCCTCCTACGAGCAGTACTTC
CDR3aa: CSVGLAGSSYEQYF

abundance: many
d_gene: .
j_gene: TRBJ2-2
v_gene: TRBV5-1
len: 14
CDR3nt: TGCGCCAGCAGCTTGAACACCCCGAACGGGGAGCTGTTTTTT
CDR3aa: CASSLNTPNGELFF

abundance: many
d_gene: TRBD2
j_gene: TRBJ2-7
v_gene: TRBV2
len: 13
CDR3nt: TGTGCCAGCTTTTTAAGCGGGAGTTACGAGCAGTACTTC
CDR3aa: CASFLSGSYEQYF

abundance: .
d_gene: .
j_gene: TRBJ1-2
v_gene: TRBV24-1
len: 13
CDR3nt: TGTGCCACCAGTGATTTGATTGGAGATGGCTACACCTTC
CDR3aa: CATSDLIGDGYTF

abundance: few
d_gene: .
j_gene: TRBJ1-3
v_gene: TRBV14
len: 13
CDR3nt: TGTGCCAGCAGCCAAGGGGCTGGAAACACCATATATTTT
CDR3aa: CASSQGAGNTIYF

abundance: few
d_gene: .
j_gene: TRBJ1-6
v_gene: TRBV30
len: 13
CDR3nt: TGTGCCTGGAGTGTTATCAGGAATTCACCCCTCCACTTT
CDR3aa: CAWSVIRNSPLHF

abundance: many
d_gene: .
j_gene: TRBJ1-1
v_gene: TRBV2
len: 15
CDR3nt: TGTGCCAGCAGACCTCTCGGTAGGGGGGACACTGAAGCTTTCTTT
CDR3aa: CASRPLGRGDTEAFF

abundance: many
d_gene: TRBD1
j_gene: TRBJ2-1
v_gene: TRBV6-1
len: 14
CDR3nt: TGTGCCAGCAGTGAAAGGGACAGGGACAATGAGCAGTTCTTC
CDR3aa: CASSERDRDNEQFF

abundance: many
d_gene: .
j_gene: TRBJ1-1
v_gene: TRBV6-5
len: 14
CDR3nt: TGTGCCAGCAGTCCCCGCGGGGAGAACACTGAAGCTTTCTTT
CDR3aa: CASSPRGENTEAFF

abundance: .
d_gene: TRBD2
j_gene: TRBJ2-5
v_gene: TRBV28
len: 19
CDR3nt: TGTGCCAGCAGTTTAATGAGGACTAGCGGAAGAACCAGGCAAGAGACCCAGTACTTC
CDR3aa: CASSLMRTSGRTRQETQYF

abundance: .
d_gene: TRBD2
j_gene: TRBJ2-5
v_gene: TRBV6-2/TRBV6-3
len: 14
CDR3nt: TGTGCCAGCACCGATAGCGGGAGGAGCGAGACCCAGTACTTC
CDR3aa: CASTDSGRSETQYF

abundance: few
d_gene: .
j_gene: TRBJ2-5
v_gene: TRBV14
len: 15
CDR3nt: TGTGCCAGCAGCAAAAGCCGAACGGGCCAAGAGACCCAGTACTTC
CDR3aa: CASSKSRTGQETQYF

abundance: many
d_gene: TRBD2
j_gene: TRBJ2-5
v_gene: TRBV28
len: 15
CDR3nt: TGTGCCAGCAGTTTGCCACTAGCGATACAAGAGACCCAGTACTTC
CDR3aa: CASSLPLAIQETQYF

abundance: .
d_gene: TRBD1
j_gene: TRBJ1-1
v_gene: TRBV7-2
len: 14
CDR3nt: TGTGCCAGCAGCTTAACATCGACAGGGGGCATAGCTTTCTTT
CDR3aa: CASSLTSTGGIAFF

abundance: .
d_gene: .
j_gene: TRBJ2-5
v_gene: TRBV20-1
len: 14
CDR3nt: TGCAGTGCTAGAGGGGTAGACAGTCAAGAGACCCAGTACTTC
CDR3aa: CSARGVDSQETQYF